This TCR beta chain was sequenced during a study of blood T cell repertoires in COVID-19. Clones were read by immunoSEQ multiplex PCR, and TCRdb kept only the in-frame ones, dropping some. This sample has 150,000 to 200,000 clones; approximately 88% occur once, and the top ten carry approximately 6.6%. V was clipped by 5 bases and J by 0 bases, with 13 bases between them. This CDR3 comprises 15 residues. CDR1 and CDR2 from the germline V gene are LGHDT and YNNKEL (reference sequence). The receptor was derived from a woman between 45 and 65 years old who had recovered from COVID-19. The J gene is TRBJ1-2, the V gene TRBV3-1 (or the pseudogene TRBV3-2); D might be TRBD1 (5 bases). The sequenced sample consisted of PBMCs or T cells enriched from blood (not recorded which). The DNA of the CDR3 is TGTGCCAGCAGCGCCCAGGGAGGGCCTAACTATGGCTACACCTTC. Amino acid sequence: CASSAQGGPNYGYTF.